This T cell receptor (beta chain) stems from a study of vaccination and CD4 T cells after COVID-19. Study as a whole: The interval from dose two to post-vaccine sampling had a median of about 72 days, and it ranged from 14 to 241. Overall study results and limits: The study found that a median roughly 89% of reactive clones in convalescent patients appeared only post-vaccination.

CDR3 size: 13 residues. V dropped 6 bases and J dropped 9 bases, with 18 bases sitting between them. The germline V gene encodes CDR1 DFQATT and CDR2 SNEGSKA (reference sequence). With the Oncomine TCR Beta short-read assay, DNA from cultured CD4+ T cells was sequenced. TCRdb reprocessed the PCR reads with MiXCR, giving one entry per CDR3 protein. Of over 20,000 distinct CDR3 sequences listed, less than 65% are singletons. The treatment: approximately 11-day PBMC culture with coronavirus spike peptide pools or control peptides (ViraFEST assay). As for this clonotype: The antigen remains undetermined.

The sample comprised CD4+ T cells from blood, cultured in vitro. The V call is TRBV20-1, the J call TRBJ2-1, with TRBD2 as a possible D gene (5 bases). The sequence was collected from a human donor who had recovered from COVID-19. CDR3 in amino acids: CSALTGIWVEQFF. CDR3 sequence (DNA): TGCAGTGCCCTGACGGGGATTTGGGTTGAGCAGTTCTTC.